These 14 T cell receptor beta chains were all obtained from the same sample, sequenced in a study of blood T cells in healthy people across ages. The second PCR ran 7 to 11 cycles with a sample-barcoded 5' primer and J-beta primers. Via MiXCR, TCRdb re-called the 5' RACE reads, giving one row per CDR3 protein. This table has 800,000 or so distinct CDR3 sequences, about 47% appearing once. Specimen: blood. The receptor source for this set is a man aged 80 or over in good health.

This sequence joins TRBV10-3 and TRBJ2-3; D is perhaps TRBD2 (5 bases). V lost 11 bases, J lost 0 bases, and 24 bases lay in between. Germline V lookup: CDR1 ENHRY, CDR2 SYGVKD. The CDR3 consists of 17 residues. The DNA of the CDR3 is TGTGCCGAGAAGTTTCGGATAGCGTCGTTTAGCACAGATACGCAGTATTTT. As protein: CAEKFRIASFSTDTQYF.

The chain joins TRBV20-1 to TRBJ2-7; D is possibly TRBD2 (6 bases). This CDR3 is 15 amino acids long. V dropped 2 bases and J dropped 0 bases, with 14 bases sitting between them. CDR1 is DFQATT, CDR2 SNEGSKA, per germline (reference sequence). CDR3 amino acids: CSARSHGRNSYEQYF. CDR3 DNA: TGCAGTGCTAGATCCCATGGGAGGAACTCCTACGAGCAGTACTTC.

The chain employs TRBV7-2 and TRBJ2-5, with 9 bases that match TRBD2. With V trimmed by 7 bases and J by 6 bases, 6 bases remained unmatched. The CDR3 has 13 residues. Germline lookup yields CDR1 SGHTA and CDR2 FQGNSA. In DNA, the CDR3 is TGTGCCAGCACCGTAGCGGGAGCACAGACCCAGTACTTC. Its translation: CASTVAGAQTQYF. Full variable domain (rest looked up from reference TRBV7-2 and TRBJ2-5): GAGVSQSPSNKVTEKGKDVELRCDPISGHTALYWYRQSLGQGLEFLIYFQGNSAPDKSGLPSDRFSAERTGGSVSTLTIQRTQQEDSAVYLCASTVAGAQTQYFGPGTRLLVL.

Concerning this clonotype itself: A much bigger clone sits one base away, suggesting this may be a read error. The V gene is TRBV5-1, the J gene TRBJ2-1, with D possibly matching TRBD2 (6 bases). The V and J ends lost 0 bases and 11 bases respectively, with 15 bases between them. Germline loops: CDR1 SGHRS, CDR2 YFSETQ. The CDR3 sequence is 14 residues long. In DNA form, the CDR3 reads TGCGCCAGCAGCTTGGCCGGTACGGGAGAGAAGCAGTTCTTC. Encoded protein: CASSLAGTGEKQFF.

The J gene is TRBJ2-7, the V gene TRBV6-2 or TRBV6-3; 8 nucleotides match TRBD2. CDR1 MNHEY and CDR2 SVGEGT come from the germline V gene. V lost 6 bases to trimming and J lost 5 bases; unmatched junction nucleotides: 9. This CDR3 is 14 amino acids long. DNA for the CDR3: TGTGCCAGCAGATACACTCCAGCGGGAGACGAGCAGTACTTC. Its translation is CASRYTPAGDEQYF.

The chain has TRBV3-1 and TRBJ2-3, with D possibly called TRBD1 or TRBD2 (6 bases each). The CDR3 has 14 residues. V lost 3 bases and J lost 4, with 11 bases in between. Germline CDR1 is LGHDT and CDR2 is YNNKEL (reference sequence). CDR3 amino acids: CASSHKGGADTQYF. DNA for the CDR3: TGTGCCAGCAGCCACAAGGGGGGAGCAGATACGCAGTATTTT.

The chain carries TRBV6-2 or TRBV6-3 and TRBJ1-1; D not resolved. V lost 7 bases, J lost 6 bases, and 18 bases lay in between. This CDR3 has 14 amino acids. Germline CDR1 is MNHEY and CDR2 is SVGEGT. CDR3 DNA: TGTGCCAGCATAAATATACCTCAAAAGGCTGAAGCTTTCTTT. Its translation: CASINIPQKAEAFF.

The CDR3 DNA is TGCAGTGCTAGAGACCCTAGCGGGAGAACTCGCGAGCAGTACTTC. It translates to CSARDPSGRTREQYF. This rearrangement joins TRBV20-1 to TRBJ2-5, with 10 bases aligning to TRBD2. The J call may be incorrect, as the DNA end agrees better with TRBJ2-7. In germline, CDR1 is DFQATT, CDR2 SNEGSKA (reference sequence). CDR3 size: 15 residues.

The chain combines TRBV4-2 with TRBJ2-3; TRBD2 matches 9 bases. This CDR3 is 16 amino acids long. Per germline, CDR1 LGHNA and CDR2 YNFKEQ. Trimming at V came to 0 bases and at J to 4 bases, leaving 5 bases not matched to a gene. The CDR3 DNA follows: TGTGCCAGCAGCCAAGATAGCGGGGGTGGTGCAGATACGCAGTATTTT. The encoded protein is CASSQDSGGGADTQYF.

DNA for the CDR3: TGCAGTGCTTCGAGCGGGACAGGGAACTATGGCTACACCTTC. Translated: CSASSGTGNYGYTF. The V call is TRBV20-1, the J call TRBJ1-2, with 9 bases identical to TRBD1. Germline V gene data show CDR1 as DFQATT and CDR2 as SNEGSKA (reference sequence). J lost 2 bases, V lost 5 bases, and 6 bases had no gene match. The length of the CDR3 is 14 residues.

V is TRBV20-1 and J is TRBJ1-1; D remains unclear. The CDR3 loop spans 12 amino acids. V dropped 5 bases and J dropped 1 base, with 8 bases sitting between them. CDR1 and CDR2 from the germline V gene are DFQATT and SNEGSKA (reference sequence). This chain's CDR3 is CSAAEGNTEAFF. DNA of the CDR3: TGCAGTGCTGCCGAGGGGAACACTGAAGCTTTCTTT.

This clonotype was counted ten times or more. The junction departs from germline at one end; a sequencing error may be responsible. This chain uses TRBV5-1 with TRBJ2-5; D may be TRBD1 (6 bases). Germline V CDR1 and CDR2: SGHRS, YFSETQ. This CDR3 has 14 amino acids. The DNA of the CDR3 is TGTGCCAGCAGTACAGGGACAATCCAAGAGACCCAGTACTTC. It translates to CASSTGTIQETQYF.

V usage is TRBV12-3 or TRBV12-4 and J usage is TRBJ2-1, with D possibly matching TRBD1 (5 bases). CDR3 length: 17 amino acids. Trimming shortened V by 6 bases and J by 4 bases, and 22 bases separated the two germline ends. CDR3 nucleotide sequence: TGTGCCAGCAGCCAACCCCGAAAGGATCACAGGTACAATGAGCAGTTCTTC. Encoded protein: CASSQPRKDHRYNEQFF.

The chain links TRBV5-1 to TRBJ2-5; TRBD2 aligns across 8 bases. V trimming: 3 bases; J trimming: 11 bases; junction bases outside the gene matches: 12. CDR1 is SGHRS and CDR2 is YFSETQ in the germline V gene. The CDR3 totals 14 residues. The CDR3 loop reads CASSSSAGASEQYF. The CDR3 region has the DNA TGCGCCAGCAGCTCCTCAGCGGGAGCTAGTGAGCAGTACTTC.